The following is a TCR beta chain sequence with its context. This sample was taken from a study of blood T cells in healthy people across ages. The junction had 14 bases not matched to a gene; V was cut back by 8 bases and J by 4 bases. Germline-derived CDR1 and CDR2 are SQVTM and ANQGSEA. The CDR3 contains 15 residues. Combining a sample-barcoded 5' primer with a J-beta primer mix, a second PCR ran for roughly 7 to 12 cycles. TCRdb passed the 5' RACE reads through MiXCR, listing each CDR3 protein once. The sample includes roughly 410,000 distinct CDR3 sequences, about half of them seen just once. This receptor was obtained from a man between 60 and 75 years old in good health. Sequencing was performed on blood. The chain carries TRBV29-1 and TRBJ2-1, with 7 positions matching TRBD1. The CDR3 loop reads CSLSRYRGQYNEQFF. The CDR3 DNA reads as TGCAGCCTCTCAAGATACAGGGGCCAATACAATGAGCAGTTCTTC.